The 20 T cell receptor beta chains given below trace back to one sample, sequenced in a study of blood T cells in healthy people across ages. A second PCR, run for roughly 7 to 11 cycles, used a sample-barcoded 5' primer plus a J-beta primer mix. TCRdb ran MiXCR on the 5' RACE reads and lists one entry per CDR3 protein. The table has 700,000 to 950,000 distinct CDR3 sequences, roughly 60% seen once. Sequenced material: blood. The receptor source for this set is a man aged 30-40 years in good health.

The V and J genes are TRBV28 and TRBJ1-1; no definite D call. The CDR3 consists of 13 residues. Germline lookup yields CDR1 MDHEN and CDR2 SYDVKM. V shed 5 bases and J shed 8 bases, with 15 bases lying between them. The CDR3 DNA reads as TGTGCCAGCAGTGATTCGACCTTTAGGGAAGCTTTCTTT. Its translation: CASSDSTFREAFF.

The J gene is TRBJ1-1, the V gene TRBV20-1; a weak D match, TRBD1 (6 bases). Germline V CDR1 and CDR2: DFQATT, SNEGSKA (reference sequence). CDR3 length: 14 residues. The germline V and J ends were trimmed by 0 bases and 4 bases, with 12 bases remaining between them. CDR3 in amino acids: CSARDLGGRTEAFF. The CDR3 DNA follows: TGCAGTGCTAGAGATCTAGGGGGGCGCACTGAAGCTTTCTTT.

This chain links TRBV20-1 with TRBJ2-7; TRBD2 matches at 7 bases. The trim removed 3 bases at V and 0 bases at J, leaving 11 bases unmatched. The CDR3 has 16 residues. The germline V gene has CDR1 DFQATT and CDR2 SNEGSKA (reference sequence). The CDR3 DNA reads TGCAGTGCTAGTAGTATCCTCCGGACTAGCTCCTACGAGCAGTACTTC. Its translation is CSASSILRTSSYEQYF.

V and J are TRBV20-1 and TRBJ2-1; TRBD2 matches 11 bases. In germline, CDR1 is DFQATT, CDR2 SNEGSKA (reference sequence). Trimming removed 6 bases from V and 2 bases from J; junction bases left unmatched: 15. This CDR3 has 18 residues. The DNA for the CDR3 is TGCAGTGCCGCGTCGGGGCTAGCGGGGGGTCCAACCTACAATGAGCAGTTCTTC. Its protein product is CSAASGLAGGPTYNEQFF.

The CDR3 DNA sequence: TGTGCCAGCAGCTTAGCGGGGTTCTATGGCTACACCTTC. This encodes CASSLAGFYGYTF. This chain joins TRBV7-8 and TRBJ1-2; D uncertain. The CDR3 is 13 residues long. Trimming stripped 0 bases from V and 4 bases from J, with 6 bases between. CDR1 and CDR2 (germline): SGHVS, FQNEAQ.

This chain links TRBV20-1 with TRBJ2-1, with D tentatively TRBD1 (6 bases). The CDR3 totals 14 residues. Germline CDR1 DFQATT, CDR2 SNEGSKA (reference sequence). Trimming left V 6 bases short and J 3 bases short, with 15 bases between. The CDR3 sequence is CSALRGNLYNEQFF. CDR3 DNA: TGCAGTGCCTTGAGGGGGAACCTCTACAATGAGCAGTTCTTC.

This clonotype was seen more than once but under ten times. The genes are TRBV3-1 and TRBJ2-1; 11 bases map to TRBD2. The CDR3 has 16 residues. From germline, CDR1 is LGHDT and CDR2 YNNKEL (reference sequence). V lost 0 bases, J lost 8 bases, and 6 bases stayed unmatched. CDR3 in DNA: TGTGCCAGCAGCCAAGATTTAGCGGGGGGGCGGGATGAGCAGTTCTTC. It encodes CASSQDLAGGRDEQFF.

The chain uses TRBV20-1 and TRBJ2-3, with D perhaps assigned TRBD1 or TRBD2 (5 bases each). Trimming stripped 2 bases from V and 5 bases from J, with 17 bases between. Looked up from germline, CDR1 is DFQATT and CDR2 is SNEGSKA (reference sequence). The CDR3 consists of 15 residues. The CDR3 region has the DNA TGCAGTGCTAGACCACCGGGACGGAAGGGAGATACGCAGTATTTT. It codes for CSARPPGRKGDTQYF.

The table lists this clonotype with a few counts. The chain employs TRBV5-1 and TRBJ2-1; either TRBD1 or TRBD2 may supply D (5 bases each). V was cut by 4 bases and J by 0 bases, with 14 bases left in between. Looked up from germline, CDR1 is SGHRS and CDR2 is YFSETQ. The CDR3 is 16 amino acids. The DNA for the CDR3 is TGCGCCAGCAGCCAACCCGGGACCAGCTCCTACAATGAGCAGTTCTTC. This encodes CASSQPGTSSYNEQFF.

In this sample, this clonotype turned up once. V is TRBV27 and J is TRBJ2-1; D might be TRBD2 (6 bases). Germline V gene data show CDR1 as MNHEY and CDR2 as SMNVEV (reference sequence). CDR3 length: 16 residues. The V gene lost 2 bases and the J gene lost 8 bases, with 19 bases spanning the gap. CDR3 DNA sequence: TGTGCCAGCAGTTTAGCTACTAGCAACTTCGTCCATGAGCAGTTCTTC. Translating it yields CASSLATSNFVHEQFF.

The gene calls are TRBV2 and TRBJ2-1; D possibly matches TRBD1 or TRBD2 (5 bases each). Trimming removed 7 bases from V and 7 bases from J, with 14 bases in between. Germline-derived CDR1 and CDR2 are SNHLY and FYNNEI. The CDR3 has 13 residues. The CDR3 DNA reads TGTGCCAGCATCCCAGGGACGCCGAATGAGCAGTTCTTC. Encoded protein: CASIPGTPNEQFF.

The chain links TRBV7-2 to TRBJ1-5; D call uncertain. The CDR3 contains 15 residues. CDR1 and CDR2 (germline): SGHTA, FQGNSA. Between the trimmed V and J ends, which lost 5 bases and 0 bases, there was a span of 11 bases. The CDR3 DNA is TGTGCCAGCAGCCGTGCCCTCTATAGCAATCAGCCCCAGCATTTT. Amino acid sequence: CASSRALYSNQPQHF.

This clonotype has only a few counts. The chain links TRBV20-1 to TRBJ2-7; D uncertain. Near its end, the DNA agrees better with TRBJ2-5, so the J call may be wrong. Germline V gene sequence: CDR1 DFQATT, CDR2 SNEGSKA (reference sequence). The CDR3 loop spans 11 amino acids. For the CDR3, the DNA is TGCAGCGAGGCGCACGGGGAGACCCAGTACTTC. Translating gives CSEAHGETQYF.

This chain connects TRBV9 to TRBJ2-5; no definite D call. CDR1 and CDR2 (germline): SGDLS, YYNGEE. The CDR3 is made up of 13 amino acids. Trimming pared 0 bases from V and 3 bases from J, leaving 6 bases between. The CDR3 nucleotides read TGTGCCAGCAGCGTAGGGTCCAAAGAGACCCAGTACTTC. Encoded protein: CASSVGSKETQYF.

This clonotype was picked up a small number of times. CDR3 amino acids: CASSLERFVRKEQFF. CDR3 nucleotides: TGTGCCAGCAGCTTAGAGAGGTTCGTACGGAAGGAGCAGTTCTTC. The genes are TRBV7-2 and TRBJ2-1, with D unclear. The germline CDR1 and CDR2 sequences are SGHTA and FQGNSA. This CDR3 region has 15 residues. V gave up 1 base and J gave up 10 bases, with 17 bases separating them.

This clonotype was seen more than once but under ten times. The CDR3, as DNA: TGTGCCAGCAGCTTGTCCAGGATTGGCTACACCTTC. Residues: CASSLSRIGYTF. The V gene is TRBV5-6, the J gene TRBJ1-2; D uncertain. The CDR3 runs to 12 residues. V lost 1 base to trimming and J lost 7 bases, with 8 bases between them. CDR1 is SGHDT, CDR2 YYEEEE, per germline.

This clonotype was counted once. The CDR3, as DNA: TGCAGCCCCAGCTTCCACACAGATACGCAGTATTTT. Protein: CSPSFHTDTQYF. The rearrangement uses TRBV29-1 and TRBJ2-3; no reliable D call. The CDR3 runs 12 residues. With 8 bases removed from V and 2 bases from J, the gap between germline ends came to 11 bases. The germline CDR1 and CDR2 sequences are SQVTM and ANQGSEA.

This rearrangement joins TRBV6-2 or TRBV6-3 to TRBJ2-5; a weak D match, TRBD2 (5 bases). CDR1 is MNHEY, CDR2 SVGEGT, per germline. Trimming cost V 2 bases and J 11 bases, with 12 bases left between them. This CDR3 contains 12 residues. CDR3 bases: TGTGCCAGCAGTTACCTACTGGGCGGGCAGTACTTC. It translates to CASSYLLGGQYF.

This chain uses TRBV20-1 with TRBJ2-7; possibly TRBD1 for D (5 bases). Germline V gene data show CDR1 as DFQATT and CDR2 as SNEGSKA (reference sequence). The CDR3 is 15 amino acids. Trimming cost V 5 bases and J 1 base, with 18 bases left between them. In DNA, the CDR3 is TGCAGTGCTCCTGAGGCAGGGCAGAGATCCTACGAGCAGTACTTC. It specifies CSAPEAGQRSYEQYF.

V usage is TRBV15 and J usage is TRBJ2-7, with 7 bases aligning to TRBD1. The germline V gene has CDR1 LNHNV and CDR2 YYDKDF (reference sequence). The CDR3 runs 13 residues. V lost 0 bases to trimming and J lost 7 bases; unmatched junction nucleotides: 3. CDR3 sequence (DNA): TGTGCCACCAGCAGAGATACAGGGGATGAGCAGTACTTC. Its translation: CATSRDTGDEQYF.